The 29 T cell receptor beta chains below come from one sample, sequenced in a study of blood T cell repertoires in COVID-19. Sequencing used immunoSEQ multiplex PCR; TCRdb keeps in-frame clones, though not all of them. The sample lists under 300,000 clones, about 86% occurring once. The source material was peripheral blood. The receptors come from a man older than 75 with acute or convalescent COVID-19.

This chain connects TRBV28 to TRBJ1-6, with a tentative D call TRBD1 (5 bases). The CDR3 extends over 14 amino acids. The germline V gene has CDR1 MDHEN and CDR2 SYDVKM. Trimming shortened V by 3 bases and J by 10 bases, and 13 bases separated the two germline ends. For the CDR3, the DNA is TGTGCCAGCAGTTTGCCCCGACAGATATCACCCCTCCACTTT. This translates into CASSLPRQISPLHF.

This chain joins TRBV6-1 and TRBJ2-5; 11 bases align to TRBD2. This CDR3 is built from 19 residues. CDR1 is MNHNS, CDR2 SASEGT, per germline. Trimming cost V 2 bases and J 5 bases; bases outside gene matches: 16. The CDR3 region is CASSELRLRSSGRRETQYF. CDR3 coding DNA: TGTGCCAGCAGTGAATTGAGGCTGAGGTCTAGCGGGAGGCGGGAGACCCAGTACTTC.

The chain carries TRBV10-2 and TRBJ1-4, with D tentatively TRBD1 (5 bases). Germline V gene sequence: CDR1 WSHSY, CDR2 SAAADI. V was shortened by 11 bases and J by 4 bases, with 8 bases between the two germline ends. The CDR3 is made up of 11 amino acids. The CDR3 DNA follows: TGCGCCTCCAGGGTTAATGAAAAACTGTTTTTT. Translation gives CASRVNEKLFF.

The chain is built from TRBV3-1 (or the pseudogene TRBV3-2) and TRBJ2-6; 8 bases align to TRBD2. Germline loops: CDR1 LGHDT, CDR2 YNNKEL (reference sequence). The CDR3 consists of 16 residues. The J segment lost 0 bases and the V segment lost 4 bases, leaving 2 bases of the junction unmatched. The CDR3: CASSPRGVSGANVLTF. The CDR3 DNA reads as TGTGCCAGCAGCCCGCGGGGGGTCTCTGGGGCCAACGTCCTGACTTTC.

This clone was counted many times. The genes are TRBV20-1 and TRBJ1-5, with a possible D match to TRBD1 (6 bases). There are 15 residues in the CDR3. V dropped 4 bases and J dropped 3 bases, with 16 bases sitting between them. CDR1 is DFQATT and CDR2 is SNEGSKA in the germline V gene (reference sequence). CDR3 region: CSAIETGVFNQPQHF. As DNA, the CDR3 is TGCAGTGCTATTGAGACAGGAGTTTTCAATCAGCCCCAGCATTTT.

The V call is TRBV7-9, the J call TRBJ2-7; D unclear. CDR3 length: 13 amino acids. The germline gives CDR1 SEHNR, CDR2 FQNEAQ (reference sequence). The V end was cut by 3 bases, the J end by 3 bases, with 9 bases between. CDR3 nucleotide sequence: TGTGCCAGCAGCTTCACTCTTTTCTACGAGCAGTACTTC. Translation gives CASSFTLFYEQYF.

This chain uses TRBV5-1 with TRBJ1-1; 8 positions match TRBD1. The length of the CDR3 is 15 residues. J was trimmed by 2 bases and V by 0 bases; bases with no gene match: 3. CDR1 is SGHRS, CDR2 YFSETQ, per germline. The CDR3 DNA sequence: TGCGCCAGCAGCTTGGGACAGGGGACCAACACTGAAGCTTTCTTT. Protein: CASSLGQGTNTEAFF.

This chain connects TRBV24-1 to TRBJ1-5; the D gene is possibly TRBD1 (6 bases). From germline, CDR1 is KGHDR and CDR2 SFDVKD. The CDR3 loop spans 18 amino acids. Trimming took 2 bases from V and 2 from J, leaving 18 bases between them. CDR3 coding DNA: TGTGCCACCAGTGATTCCAGGGGCGGAGGTATAGGCAATCAGCCCCAGCATTTT. Protein: CATSDSRGGGIGNQPQHF.

As DNA, the CDR3 is TGCGCCAGCAGCTTGGACCGGAGCTACGAGCAGTACTTC. This translates into CASSLDRSYEQYF. This chain joins TRBV5-1 and TRBJ2-7; D not resolved. V was shortened by 0 bases and J by 3 bases, with 7 bases between the two germline ends. CDR3 length: 13 amino acids. Per germline, CDR1 SGHRS and CDR2 YFSETQ.

This clone came up once. This chain joins TRBV28 and TRBJ2-5, with 7 positions matching TRBD2. The germline V gene has CDR1 MDHEN and CDR2 SYDVKM. Trimming cost V 8 bases and J 2 bases; bases outside gene matches: 8. This CDR3 is 14 amino acids long. The chain's CDR3 is CASGRGRGQETQYF. The DNA of the CDR3 is TGTGCCAGCGGGAGGGGACGAGGACAAGAGACCCAGTACTTC.

The chain combines TRBV4-1 with TRBJ2-1, with TRBD2 matching over 8 bases. CDR3 length: 17 amino acids. Germline lookup yields CDR1 MGHRA and CDR2 YSYEKL. V shed 0 bases, J shed 3 bases, and the junction held 7 bases outside the gene matches. The CDR3 region has the DNA TGCGCCAGCAGCCAAGATCGGGCGGGGGGATTCTACAATGAGCAGTTCTTC. Residues: CASSQDRAGGFYNEQFF.

This rearrangement joins TRBV6-4 to TRBJ2-2; TRBD1 is a possible D gene (6 bases). Germline-derived CDR1 and CDR2 are MRHNA and SNTAGT. V was trimmed by 6 bases and J by 4 bases, leaving 15 bases between them. The CDR3 runs to 15 residues. CDR3 in amino acids: CASREQGRGTGELFF. The CDR3 coding sequence is TGTGCCAGCAGAGAACAGGGTCGGGGCACCGGGGAGCTGTTTTTT.

V is TRBV28 and J is TRBJ2-4; the match to TRBD1 covers 8 bases. After removal of 5 bases from V and 6 bases from J, the junction contained 6 bases not matched to a gene. The CDR3 is 14 residues long. Germline V gene lookup returns CDR1 MDHEN and CDR2 SYDVKM. The CDR3 here is CASSTAGGGNIQYF. For the CDR3, the DNA is TGTGCCAGCAGTACCGCAGGGGGCGGAAACATTCAGTACTTC.

The chain carries TRBV2 and TRBJ1-2; 11 bases fit TRBD1. CDR3 length equals 17 residues. Losses at the gene ends were 0 bases for V and 8 bases for J; bases not matched to a gene: 11. CDR1 and CDR2 from the germline V gene are SNHLY and FYNNEI. DNA for the CDR3: TGTGCCAGCAGTGAAGCGCTTCGCGGGACAGGGGGTTCCGGCTACACCTTC. Translation: CASSEALRGTGGSGYTF. The full variable domain, completed using reference TRBV2 and TRBJ1-2, is EPEVTQTPSHQVTQMGQEVILRCVPISNHLYFYWYRQILGQKVEFLVSFYNNEISEKSEIFDDQFSVERPDGSNFTLKIRSTKLEDSAMYFCASSEALRGTGGSGYTFGSGTRLTVV.

The chain links TRBV15 to TRBJ2-5, with a tentative D call TRBD1 (6 bases). Trimming shortened V by 4 bases and J by 5 bases, and 14 bases separated the two germline ends. The length of the CDR3 is 14 residues. Germline loops: CDR1 LNHNV, CDR2 YYDKDF (reference sequence). The CDR3 DNA is TGTGCCACCAGCACAAGAACAGGGCCGGAGACCCAGTACTTC. Translated: CATSTRTGPETQYF.

This chain uses TRBV7-2 with TRBJ2-7, with 9 bases matching TRBD1. V trimming: 1 base; J trimming: 4 bases; junction bases outside the gene matches: 2. The CDR3 sequence is 14 residues long. Germline V CDR1 and CDR2: SGHTA, FQGNSA. The CDR3 spells CASSLDRGPYEQYF. Written as DNA, the CDR3 is TGTGCCAGCAGCTTAGACAGGGGGCCGTACGAGCAGTACTTC.

The chain uses TRBV11-3 and TRBJ2-7; D is undetermined. This CDR3 has 12 amino acids. The ends were cut back, 5 bases at V and 2 bases at J, with 7 bases in the middle. Germline V gives CDR1 SGHNT, CDR2 YENEEA. For the CDR3, the DNA is TGTGCCAGCAGCAAGAGCACCTACGAGCAGTACTTC. It yields the protein CASSKSTYEQYF.

J is TRBJ1-1 and V is TRBV27, with a weak D call TRBD1 (5 bases). Trimming took off 2 bases at V and 4 bases at J, with 11 bases between the two ends. There are 14 residues in the CDR3. From germline, CDR1 is MNHEY and CDR2 SMNVEV (reference sequence). The CDR3 DNA follows: TGTGCCAGCAGTTTAATGTGGAGGGGCACTGAAGCTTTCTTT. Translating gives CASSLMWRGTEAFF.

The rearrangement uses TRBV9 and TRBJ2-1, with D possibly being TRBD2 (6 bases). The CDR3 loop spans 15 amino acids. CDR1 is SGDLS and CDR2 is YYNGEE in the germline V gene. Trimming shortened V by 0 bases and J by 9 bases, and 16 bases separated the two germline ends. The CDR3 region is CASSVGTSTYIEQFF. For the CDR3, the DNA is TGTGCCAGCAGCGTAGGAACTAGCACGTATATTGAGCAGTTCTTC.

The gene calls are TRBV9 and TRBJ2-7; 8 nucleotides align to TRBD2. Germline CDR1 and CDR2: SGDLS and YYNGEE. The CDR3 totals 14 residues. V trimming: 3 bases; J trimming: 7 bases; junction bases outside the gene matches: 9. The CDR3 loop reads CASSGRGGQGEQYF. DNA for the CDR3: TGTGCCAGCAGCGGACGCGGGGGGCAGGGAGAGCAGTACTTC.

The chain recombines TRBV7-9 with TRBJ2-3; D is perhaps TRBD1 (5 bases). This CDR3 spans 15 amino acids. Trimming removed 5 bases at V and 6 bases at J, with 18 bases between. Germline loops: CDR1 SEHNR, CDR2 FQNEAQ (reference sequence). In DNA, the CDR3 is TGTGCCAGCAGCCCCCGTGACAGTTTTAGGGATACGCAGTATTTT. This codes for CASSPRDSFRDTQYF.

V usage is TRBV1 and J usage is TRBJ2-5; TRBD2 reflects the table's D call only, with no check against the DNA. TRBV1 is a listed pseudogene. This CDR3 is built from 18 residues. CDR3 bases: TGCACCAGCAGCCAAGCAGGTCTCGGGGGGCCGGTGTTTTGGACCCAGTACTTC. This codes for CTSSQAGLGGPVFWTQYF.

The table lists this clone with a count of one. The J gene is TRBJ2-2, the V gene TRBV5-1; 9 bases are shared with TRBD1. V dropped 3 bases and J dropped 7; count of bases not matched to a gene: 7. Germline CDR1 is SGHRS and CDR2 is YFSETQ. There are 15 residues in the CDR3. CDR3 in DNA: TGCGCCAGCAGCTCATACAGGGGGCAGCGCGGGGAGCTGTTTTTT. This translates into CASSSYRGQRGELFF.

CDR3 protein: CASSGLAADTQYF. The DNA for the CDR3 is TGTGCCAGCAGTGGACTAGCGGCAGATACGCAGTATTTT. The rearrangement links TRBV2 to TRBJ2-3; 9 nucleotides agree with TRBD2. This CDR3 contains 13 residues. V lost 4 bases to trimming and J lost 4 bases; unmatched junction nucleotides: 0. Germline V gene data show CDR1 as SNHLY and CDR2 as FYNNEI.

The chain employs TRBV6-2 or TRBV6-3 and TRBJ1-5, with D perhaps TRBD1 (6 bases). There are 15 residues in the CDR3. The germline V gene encodes CDR1 MNHEY and CDR2 SVGEGT. Trimming pared 6 bases from V and 5 bases from J, leaving 17 bases between. CDR3 DNA sequence: TGTGCCAGCAGCTCAGGGAGGGCAGGGGATCAGCCCCAGCATTTT. Translating it yields CASSSGRAGDQPQHF.

CDR3 in DNA: TGTGCCAGCAGTGAAGGCGGTCTAGGTATCAATGAAAAACTGTTTTTT. As protein: CASSEGGLGINEKLFF. The chain combines TRBV2 with TRBJ1-4, with D hard to call. Germline V lookup: CDR1 SNHLY, CDR2 FYNNEI. The germline V and J ends were trimmed by 1 base and 5 bases, with 14 bases remaining between them. The CDR3 is 16 amino acids.

The chain joins TRBV5-4 to TRBJ2-7, with 8 bases identical to TRBD1. The CDR3 consists of 17 residues. The V and J ends lost 1 base and 0 bases, in that order; junction bases with no gene match: 9. Germline loops: CDR1 SGHNT, CDR2 YYREEE (reference sequence). The CDR3: CASSLHGTGKSSYEQYF. In nucleotides, the CDR3 is TGTGCCAGCAGCTTGCACGGGACAGGAAAAAGCTCCTACGAGCAGTACTTC.

This rearrangement joins TRBV20-1 to TRBJ2-1, with TRBD2 as a possible D gene (6 bases). This CDR3 has 15 amino acids. Trimming took off 3 bases at V and 4 bases at J, with 16 bases between the two ends. Germline V lookup: CDR1 DFQATT, CDR2 SNEGSKA (reference sequence). CDR3: CSASNPRDSYNEQFF. The CDR3 DNA is TGCAGTGCTAGTAACCCCCGGGACTCTTACAATGAGCAGTTCTTC.

This clone was counted ten times or more. V and J are TRBV7-9 and TRBJ1-1; no clear D gene. Germline V gene sequence: CDR1 SEHNR, CDR2 FQNEAQ (reference sequence). The length of the CDR3 is 17 residues. Trimming took off 2 bases at V and 5 bases at J, with 21 bases between the two ends. This CDR3 reads CASSLIPVGLGGTEAFF. CDR3 in DNA: TGTGCCAGCAGCTTAATCCCGGTTGGGCTTGGAGGGACTGAAGCTTTCTTT.